One sample yielded the 29 T cell receptor beta chains listed below, sequenced in a study of beta chain features in type 1 diabetes. TCRB transcripts that were expressed got sequenced, as all of the isolated RNA had been reverse transcribed. The repertoire was sequenced with immunoSEQ multiplex PCR; TCRdb's copy has only in-frame clones and lacks some. Of 140,000 or so clones listed, under 11% are singletons. Specimen: naive CD4+ T cells from blood. All receptors derive from a man younger than 35 in good health.

This clone was recorded a few times. The chain employs TRBV18 and TRBJ1-2; tentative D call: TRBD1 (6 bases). In germline, CDR1 is KGHSH, CDR2 LQKENI. V dropped 2 bases and J dropped 0 bases, with 10 bases sitting between them. The CDR3 consists of 15 residues. The CDR3 coding sequence is TGTGCCAGCTCACCAGACAGGACGGCTAACTATGGCTACACCTTC. This encodes CASSPDRTANYGYTF.

The chain uses TRBV7-8 and TRBJ1-4; TRBD1 is a possible D gene (5 bases). The CDR3 extends over 14 amino acids. Per germline, CDR1 SGHVS and CDR2 FQNEAQ. V shed 4 bases and J shed 7 bases, with 13 bases lying between them. The CDR3 sequence: CASSWGEGSEKLFF. The CDR3 DNA reads TGTGCCAGCAGCTGGGGGGAGGGATCTGAAAAACTGTTTTTT.

The V and J genes are TRBV7-3 and TRBJ2-1; D perhaps matches TRBD1 (6 bases). The V end was cut by 4 bases, the J end by 4 bases, with 14 bases between. This CDR3 has 15 amino acids. The germline gives CDR1 SGHTA, CDR2 FQGTGA. CDR3 residues: CASSYSQTGYNEQFF. The CDR3 bases are TGTGCCAGCAGCTATTCTCAGACAGGATACAATGAGCAGTTCTTC. The whole variable domain, remainder taken from reference TRBV7-3 and TRBJ2-1, is GAGVSQTPSNKVTEKGKYVELRCDPISGHTALYWYRQSLGQGPEFLIYFQGTGAADDSGLPNDRFFAVRPEGSVSTLKIQRTERGDSAVYLCASSYSQTGYNEQFFGPGTRLTVL.

In its sample, this clone was seen a few times. The chain has TRBV5-1 and TRBJ2-5; the D is unclear. This CDR3 region has 16 residues. Per germline, CDR1 SGHRS and CDR2 YFSETQ. V lost 0 bases and J 5 bases, leaving 17 bases between the germline ends. CDR3 sequence reads: CASSLDAGTSGETQYF. As DNA, the CDR3 is TGCGCCAGCAGCTTGGATGCTGGTACCTCCGGGGAGACCCAGTACTTC.

This clone has only a few counts. The chain uses TRBV10-3 and TRBJ1-5, with D unclear. Trimming took off 6 bases at V and 3 bases at J, with 9 bases between the two ends. This CDR3 has 13 amino acids. Germline CDR1 is ENHRY and CDR2 is SYGVKD. CDR3 DNA sequence: TGTGCCATCAGCACTCTCCTCAATCAGCCCCAGCATTTT. Encoded protein: CAISTLLNQPQHF.

The chain links TRBV19 to TRBJ2-7; D is uncertain. Trimming removed 4 bases at V and 2 bases at J, with 9 bases between. Per germline, CDR1 LNHDA and CDR2 SQIVND (reference sequence). The CDR3 contains 13 residues. The CDR3, as DNA: TGTGCCAGTAGTAGCGGCCAAACCTACGAGCAGTACTTC. This sequence encodes CASSSGQTYEQYF.

This clone came up a few times. DNA of the CDR3: TGTGCCAGCAGTGGACAGGGGGGTCGAAAACTGTTTTTT. Protein sequence: CASSGQGGRKLFF. The chain uses TRBV25-1 and TRBJ1-4, with TRBD1 matching 9 bases. Germline V gene sequence: CDR1 MGHDK, CDR2 SYGVNS. There are 13 residues in the CDR3. Losses at the gene ends were 4 bases for V and 10 bases for J; bases not matched to a gene: 4.

DNA of the CDR3: TGTGCCAGCAGCTTGCCCCCCGGGAGCAGGTATGGCTACACCTTC. Its protein product is CASSLPPGSRYGYTF. The V gene is TRBV7-2, the J gene TRBJ1-2; D is uncertain. The V and J ends lost 3 bases and 5 bases respectively, with 16 bases between them. CDR1 is SGHTA, CDR2 FQGNSA, per germline. This CDR3 comprises 15 residues.

The chain links TRBV9 to TRBJ2-5; 8 nucleotides align to TRBD2. This CDR3 region has 15 residues. The germline V gene has CDR1 SGDLS and CDR2 YYNGEE. V lost 0 bases to trimming and J lost 1 base; unmatched junction nucleotides: 2. The CDR3 nucleotides are TGTGCCAGCAGCGTAGACGGGGGGGGCCAAGAGACCCAGTACTTC. This sequence encodes CASSVDGGGQETQYF. Supplemented by reference TRBV9 and TRBJ2-5, the full variable domain reads DSGVTQTPKHLITATGQRVTLRCSPRSGDLSVYWYQQSLDQGLQFLIQYYNGEERAKGNILERFSAQQFPDLHSELNLSSLELGDSALYFCASSVDGGGQETQYFGPGTRLLVL.

The chain links TRBV2 to TRBJ1-5; D is unclear. Trimming stripped 2 bases from V and 3 bases from J, with 14 bases between. This CDR3 comprises 16 residues. Germline CDR1 reads SNHLY; CDR2 reads FYNNEI. CDR3 sequence reads: CASSERTFSHNQPQHF. Written as DNA, the CDR3 is TGTGCCAGCAGTGAAAGGACTTTCTCTCACAATCAGCCCCAGCATTTT.

The rearrangement links TRBV6-6 to TRBJ2-2; 8 positions agree with TRBD1. This CDR3 region has 14 residues. Germline V gene data show CDR1 as MNHNY and CDR2 as SVGAGI (reference sequence). V gave up 5 bases and J gave up 7 bases; unmatched junction bases: 6. CDR3 loop: CASSDQGAGGELFF. DNA of the CDR3: TGTGCCAGCAGTGATCAGGGGGCGGGCGGGGAGCTGTTTTTT.

The chain uses TRBV19 and TRBJ2-1; 7 nucleotides align to TRBD2. The ends lost 3 bases at V and 4 bases at J; junction bases unmatched: 3. CDR1 is LNHDA and CDR2 is SQIVND in the germline V gene (reference sequence). The CDR3 has 14 amino acids. The CDR3 nucleotides are TGTGCCAGTAGTATCGGGGGGATATACAATGAGCAGTTCTTC. It yields the protein CASSIGGIYNEQFF.

The CDR3: CASSWVPGLNTGELFF. In nucleotides, the CDR3 is TGCGCCAGCAGCTGGGTTCCGGGTCTGAACACCGGGGAGCTGTTTTTT. This chain links TRBV5-1 with TRBJ2-2; D is ambiguous. The CDR3 runs 16 residues. V lost 3 bases and J 1 base, leaving 13 bases between the germline ends. Germline V gene data show CDR1 as SGHRS and CDR2 as YFSETQ.

This clone has just a few counts. The chain combines TRBV19 with TRBJ2-2; D unclear. V was cut by 2 bases and J by 1 base, with 5 bases left in between. CDR1 and CDR2 from the germline V gene are LNHDA and SQIVND (reference sequence). The CDR3 consists of 14 residues. Here the CDR3 DNA reads TGTGCCAGTAGTATAAACGGGAACACCGGGGAGCTGTTTTTT. Protein: CASSINGNTGELFF.

Only a few counts were recorded for this clone. The chain combines TRBV27 with TRBJ2-1; tentative D call: TRBD1 (6 bases). With 8 bases removed from V and 8 bases from J, the gap between germline ends came to 25 bases. Germline lookup yields CDR1 MNHEY and CDR2 SMNVEV (reference sequence). The CDR3 has 16 residues. As DNA, the CDR3 is TGTGCCAGCCTCTTAGGTCCCCCACAGGGAAGCGATGAGCAGTTCTTC. Translating gives CASLLGPPQGSDEQFF.

In this sample, this clone turned up many times. The chain employs TRBV6-6 and TRBJ2-4, with no clear D. The CDR3 consists of 12 residues. Trimming pared 6 bases from V and 7 bases from J, leaving 10 bases between. Germline CDR1 is MNHNY and CDR2 is SVGAGI (reference sequence). The CDR3 coding sequence is TGTGCCAGCAGCCCCGGCAGGAACATTCAGTACTTC. Amino acids: CASSPGRNIQYF.

In its sample, this clone was seen a few times. The rearrangement uses TRBV9 and TRBJ2-2; no firm D call. The V and J ends lost 0 bases and 4 bases respectively, with 13 bases between them. Germline values: CDR1 SGDLS, CDR2 YYNGEE. This CDR3 is built from 16 residues. As DNA, the CDR3 is TGTGCCAGCAGCGTAGCGTCCGAACTTCTCACCGGGGAGCTGTTTTTT. This gives the protein CASSVASELLTGELFF.

This clone was picked up a small number of times. The chain carries TRBV9 and TRBJ2-1; D gene ambiguous. Germline lookup yields CDR1 SGDLS and CDR2 YYNGEE. Trimming cost V 4 bases and J 3 bases, with 11 bases left between them. The CDR3 totals 14 residues. The CDR3 nucleotides are TGTGCCAGCAGCCCGACGACGGGCTACAATGAGCAGTTCTTC. It is translated as CASSPTTGYNEQFF.

The chain recombines TRBV7-9 with TRBJ1-6, with TRBD1 matching over 7 bases. The CDR3 sequence is 15 residues long. From germline, CDR1 is SEHNR and CDR2 FQNEAQ (reference sequence). Trimming took 3 bases from V and 9 from J; bases not matched to a gene: 8. The CDR3 DNA is TGTGCCAGCAGCTTCGGACAGGCCGATTCTTCACCCCTCCACTTT. Residues: CASSFGQADSSPLHF.

The rearrangement joins TRBV5-1 to TRBJ2-5, with D possibly TRBD1 on 5 matching bases. The V end was cut by 5 bases, the J end by 5 bases, with 13 bases between. This CDR3 contains 13 residues. Germline CDR1 is SGHRS and CDR2 is YFSETQ. The CDR3 loop is CASSDSHMETQYF. CDR3 bases: TGCGCCAGCAGTGACAGCCACATGGAGACCCAGTACTTC.

This clone was detected many times. The J gene is TRBJ2-3, the V gene TRBV5-5, with 13 bases identical to TRBD2. With 4 bases clipped from V and 8 bases from J, the junction kept 4 bases outside the gene matches. Germline V lookup: CDR1 SGHKS, CDR2 YYEKEE (reference sequence). CDR3 length: 14 amino acids. CDR3 coding DNA: TGTGCCAGCAGCGCCGGGACTAGCGGGGTTACGCAGTATTTT. This translates into CASSAGTSGVTQYF.

This clone occurred a few times. The chain employs TRBV27 and TRBJ2-7; 9 bases align to TRBD1. Germline V gene sequence: CDR1 MNHEY, CDR2 SMNVEV (reference sequence). V gave up 6 bases and J gave up 7 bases; unmatched junction bases: 7. This CDR3 region has 13 residues. The CDR3 reads CASSTGGSREQYF. CDR3 in DNA: TGTGCCAGCAGCACAGGGGGCTCGCGGGAGCAGTACTTC.

This rearrangement joins TRBV6-6 to TRBJ1-2; D is ambiguous. The ends were cut back, 7 bases at V and 4 bases at J, with 19 bases in the middle. CDR1 is MNHNY and CDR2 is SVGAGI in the germline V gene (reference sequence). The CDR3 length is 15 residues. The CDR3 region is CASTPPSGDTYGYTF. The CDR3 region has the DNA TGTGCCAGCACCCCTCCATCGGGAGACACCTATGGCTACACCTTC.

The chain couples TRBV30 to TRBJ1-3, with D possibly TRBD1 on 6 matching bases. Per germline, CDR1 GTSNPN and CDR2 SVGIG (reference sequence). CDR3 length: 15 residues. Trimming cost V 1 base and J 0 bases, with 10 bases left between them. This CDR3 reads CAWSGGQSSGNTIYF. In nucleotides, the CDR3 is TGTGCCTGGAGTGGGGGGCAGAGCTCTGGAAACACCATATATTTT.

This chain links TRBV28 with TRBJ1-3, with D unclear. The CDR3 is 13 residues long. The V gene's germline CDR1 is MDHEN and CDR2 SYDVKM. V was cut by 3 bases and J by 4 bases, with 7 bases left in between. The CDR3 DNA follows: TGTGCCAGCAGTTTGGGCTACGGAAACACCATATATTTT. Its protein product is CASSLGYGNTIYF.

In this sample, this clone turned up a few times. The chain has TRBV4-2 and TRBJ1-4, with 7 bases identical to TRBD1. Germline-derived CDR1 and CDR2 are LGHNA and YNFKEQ. V lost 3 bases to trimming and J lost 8 bases; unmatched junction nucleotides: 12. CDR3 length: 16 amino acids. CDR3 sequence: CASSHDDRESREKLFF. CDR3 coding DNA: TGTGCCAGCAGCCATGATGACAGGGAGTCTCGGGAAAAACTGTTTTTT.

The chain couples TRBV6-4 to TRBJ1-2, with 10 nucleotides matching TRBD1. Germline-derived CDR1 and CDR2 are MRHNA and SNTAGT. The CDR3 covers 13 residues. V dropped 3 bases and J dropped 8; count of bases not matched to a gene: 3. The CDR3 nucleotides read TGTGCCAGCAGTGAGGGACAGGGGACCGGCTACACCTTC. Its translation is CASSEGQGTGYTF.

This clone was found a few times. The chain joins TRBV11-2 to TRBJ2-5; TRBD2 matches at 8 bases. The CDR3 has 14 residues. The J segment lost 4 bases and the V segment lost 4 bases, leaving 5 bases of the junction unmatched. The germline gives CDR1 SGHAT, CDR2 FQNNGV. In DNA form, the CDR3 reads TGTGCCAGCAGCTCCCGGGGGGGGGCAGAGACCCAGTACTTC. Its translation is CASSSRGGAETQYF.

This clone was observed at least ten times. The chain is built from TRBV29-1 and TRBJ2-7, with D hard to call. This CDR3 has 13 residues. Germline CDR1 is SQVTM and CDR2 is ANQGSEA. Trimming shortened V by 4 bases and J by 6 bases, and 16 bases separated the two germline ends. The CDR3 DNA reads as TGCAGCGTTGTTGAAGAACCAGTGCTCGAGCAGTACTTC. Its protein is CSVVEEPVLEQYF.